This T cell receptor beta chain derives from a study of T cells in Graves' hyperthyroidism and ophthalmopathy. Study results and caveats: A 13 V-J model separated ophthalmopathy from stable hyperthyroidism. In blood, most of the thyroid clonotypes expanded above 0.001 were also present.

Investigators excluded patients with uncontrolled infection, other autoimmune disease, pregnancy or lactation. The sample holds many counts of this clonotype. What it binds is not known. V lost 1 base and J 2 bases, leaving 12 bases between the germline ends. Germline V gene data show CDR1 as MGHRA and CDR2 as YSYEKL. The CDR3 runs 15 residues. RNA transcripts provided the source from which TCR beta CDR3 regions were amplified. TCR CDR3 underwent first-round RT-PCR with the HTBI primer set. TCRdb used MiXCR to reprocess the multiplex PCR reads, holding one entry per CDR3 protein. The sample contains about 300,000 distinct CDR3 sequences, less than 30% of which appear only once.

J is TRBJ2-7 and V is TRBV4-1, with D unresolved. What was sequenced was blood. This sequence was found in a middle-aged man with Graves' hyperthyroidism that later progressed to Graves' ophthalmopathy. The CDR3 loop reads CASSQVSLATYEQYF. The DNA for the CDR3 is TGCGCCAGCAGCCAAGTTTCACTGGCGACCTACGAGCAGTACTTC.